Shown below are 15 T cell receptor beta chains from a single sample sequenced in a study of T cells in Graves' hyperthyroidism and ophthalmopathy. TCR beta CDR3 regions were amplified from RNA transcripts. The primer set for the first-round RT-PCR of the TCR CDR3 was HTBI. Each CDR3 protein is one row after TCRdb ran MiXCR on the multiplex PCR reads. Of about 560,000 distinct CDR3 sequences listed, approximately 15% are singletons. The sequencing sample was made of blood. These receptors were collected from a woman aged 18-35 years with Graves' hyperthyroidism.

The V gene is TRBV12-3 or TRBV12-4, the J gene TRBJ2-7, with 8 bases identical to TRBD1. This CDR3 has 15 amino acids. V was clipped by 4 bases and J by 2 bases; unmatched bases: 7. DNA for the CDR3: TGTGCCAGCAGTTCACGTGGACAGGGCCCCTACGAGCAGTACTTC. Translating gives CASSSRGQGPYEQYF.

This clonotype appeared many times. This chain links TRBV28 with TRBJ1-5, with 7 bases lining up with TRBD1. J was trimmed by 3 bases and V by 4 bases; bases with no gene match: 6. The CDR3 runs 15 residues. The germline gives CDR1 MDHEN, CDR2 SYDVKM. CDR3: CASSSQGDDNQPQHF. In DNA form, the CDR3 reads TGTGCCAGCAGTTCCCAGGGGGACGACAATCAGCCCCAGCATTTT.

This clonotype was found many times. The J gene is TRBJ2-3, the V gene TRBV28; tentatively, D is TRBD1 or TRBD2 (5 bases each). Trimming took 4 bases from V and 4 from J, leaving 21 bases between them. Germline-derived CDR1 and CDR2 are MDHEN and SYDVKM. The CDR3 sequence is 17 residues long. CDR3 in amino acids: CASSYPVRGPRADTQYF. DNA of the CDR3: TGTGCCAGCAGTTACCCCGTTAGGGGACCTCGCGCAGATACGCAGTATTTT.

The chain joins TRBV20-1 to TRBJ2-3, with unresolved D. The CDR3 is 14 amino acids. Germline values: CDR1 DFQATT, CDR2 SNEGSKA (reference sequence). Trimming took 5 bases from V and 14 from J, leaving 26 bases between them. The CDR3 reads CSAQSLNDPASAYF. In DNA, the CDR3 is TGCAGTGCTCAATCCCTAAATGACCCTGCTTCTGCGTATTTT.

This clonotype was picked up a small number of times. The chain is built from TRBV19 and TRBJ2-1, with D possibly matching TRBD2 (7 bases). Deletions cut 3 bases from V and 7 bases from J, with 16 bases between. Germline values: CDR1 LNHDA, CDR2 SQIVND (reference sequence). CDR3 length: 15 residues. The CDR3 protein is CASSMGASGRNEQFF. Here the CDR3 DNA reads TGTGCCAGTAGTATGGGGGCTAGCGGAAGGAATGAGCAGTTCTTC.

The CDR3 nucleotides are TGTGCCAGCAGCGAAGGACTAGCGGGGGGCGCCTACAATGAGCAGTTCTTC. It specifies CASSEGLAGGAYNEQFF. V and J are TRBV7-8 and TRBJ2-1; the match to TRBD2 covers 14 bases. CDR3 length equals 17 residues. In germline, CDR1 is SGHVS, CDR2 FQNEAQ. J gave up 2 bases and V 5 bases, and 5 bases lay outside the gene matches.

This clonotype came up a few times. This sequence joins TRBV29-1 and TRBJ2-7; D may be TRBD1 (5 bases). CDR3 length: 11 amino acids. Germline values: CDR1 SQVTM, CDR2 ANQGSEA. V shed 7 bases and J shed 6 bases, with 13 bases lying between them. This chain's CDR3 is CSAPEGVEQYF. CDR3 nucleotide sequence: TGCAGCGCTCCGGAAGGGGTCGAGCAGTACTTC.

This clonotype was counted only a few times. The conserved phenylalanine or tryptophan is not found at the CDR3 terminus, so this likely reflects a read error. The rearrangement joins TRBV7-9 to TRBJ1-1, with D possibly matching TRBD1 (6 bases). Per germline, CDR1 SEHNR and CDR2 FQNEAQ (reference sequence). Trimming took off 5 bases at V and 8 bases at J, with 15 bases between the two ends. The length of the CDR3 is 13 residues. CDR3: CASSRKNRDEAFL. The CDR3 DNA reads as TGTGCCAGCAGCCGTAAAAACAGGGACGAAGCTTTCCTT.

This clonotype was observed a handful of times. The chain combines TRBV4-3 with TRBJ2-3, with a possible D match to TRBD1 (5 bases). The V end was cut by 0 bases, the J end by 4 bases, with 11 bases between. CDR1 is LGHNA and CDR2 is YSLEER in the germline V gene. This CDR3 region has 15 residues. CDR3 amino acids: CASSQEERGSDTQYF. For the CDR3, the DNA is TGCGCCAGCAGCCAAGAGGAAAGGGGATCAGATACGCAGTATTTT.

In this sample, this clonotype turned up many times. The chain carries TRBV11-3 and TRBJ1-1, with a weak D call TRBD1 (5 bases). The CDR3 has 12 residues. Germline-derived CDR1 and CDR2 are SGHNT and YENEEA. V was trimmed by 5 bases and J by 6 bases, leaving 10 bases between them. The CDR3 is CASSEGWAEAFF. In nucleotides, the CDR3 is TGTGCCAGCAGCGAGGGGTGGGCTGAAGCTTTCTTT.

The gene calls are TRBV10-3 and TRBJ1-4, with 8 positions matching TRBD1. Germline V gene data show CDR1 as ENHRY and CDR2 as SYGVKD. The V and J ends lost 10 bases and 6 bases, in that order; junction bases with no gene match: 10. CDR3 length: 14 amino acids. CDR3 in amino acids: CATMDREWDEKLFF. The DNA for the CDR3 is TGTGCCACCATGGACAGGGAGTGGGATGAAAAACTGTTTTTT.

This clonotype was counted at least ten times. V gene TRBV7-2 combines with J gene TRBJ2-7; D is unclear. Germline V gives CDR1 SGHTA, CDR2 FQGNSA. CDR3 size: 13 residues. V shed 0 bases and J shed 3 bases, with 6 bases lying between them. CDR3 amino acids: CASSLAGYYEQYF. In nucleotides, the CDR3 is TGTGCCAGCAGCTTAGCGGGGTACTACGAGCAGTACTTC.

This clonotype has just a few counts. This chain uses TRBV6-1 with TRBJ2-2; D gene uncertain. V lost 5 bases, J lost 9 bases, and 16 bases lay in between. The CDR3 is 14 residues long. The germline V gene has CDR1 MNHNS and CDR2 SASEGT. The CDR3, as DNA: TGTGCCAGCAGTTTTAGCATCGAGAGCAGGGAGCTGTTTTTT. Protein product: CASSFSIESRELFF.

At least ten counts were recorded for this clonotype. The chain uses TRBV20-1 and TRBJ2-1, with D perhaps TRBD2 (6 bases). Trimming removed 1 base from V and 0 bases from J, with 16 bases in between. The CDR3 has 17 amino acids. The germline gives CDR1 DFQATT, CDR2 SNEGSKA (reference sequence). The CDR3 bases are TGCAGTGCTAGAGGGCTAGCGCGATTTAGCTCCTACAATGAGCAGTTCTTC. Translated: CSARGLARFSSYNEQFF.

The rearrangement joins TRBV4-3 to TRBJ1-5, with D unresolved. The CDR3 spans 14 residues. V lost 2 bases, J lost 5 bases, and 10 bases lay in between. In germline, CDR1 is LGHNA, CDR2 YSLEER. CDR3 sequence (DNA): TGCGCCAGCAGCCAAAATAGTAGGGATCAGCCCCAGCATTTT. Translated: CASSQNSRDQPQHF.